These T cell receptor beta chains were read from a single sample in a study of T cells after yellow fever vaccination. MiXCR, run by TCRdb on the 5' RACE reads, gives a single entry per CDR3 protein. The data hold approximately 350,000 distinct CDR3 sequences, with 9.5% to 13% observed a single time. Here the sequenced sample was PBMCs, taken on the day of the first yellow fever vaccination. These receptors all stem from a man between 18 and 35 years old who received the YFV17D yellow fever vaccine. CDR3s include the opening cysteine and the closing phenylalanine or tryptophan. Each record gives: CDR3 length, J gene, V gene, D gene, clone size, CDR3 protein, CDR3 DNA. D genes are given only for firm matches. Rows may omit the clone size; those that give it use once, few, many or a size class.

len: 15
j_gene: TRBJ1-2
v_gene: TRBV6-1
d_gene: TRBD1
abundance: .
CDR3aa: CASSKGTGGTYGYTF
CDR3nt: TGTGCCAGCAGTAAGGGGACAGGGGGCACCTATGGCTACACCTTC

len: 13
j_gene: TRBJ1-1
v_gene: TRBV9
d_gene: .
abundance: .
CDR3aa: CASSPTDNTEAFF
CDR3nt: TGTGCCAGCAGCCCGACAGATAACACTGAAGCTTTCTTT

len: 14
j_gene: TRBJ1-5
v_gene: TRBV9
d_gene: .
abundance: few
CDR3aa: CASSSGLGNQPQHF
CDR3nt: TGTGCCAGCAGCTCCGGGCTGGGCAATCAGCCCCAGCATTTT

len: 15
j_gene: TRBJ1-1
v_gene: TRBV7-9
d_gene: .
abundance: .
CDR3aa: CASSPVHWGSTEAFF
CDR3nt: TGTGCCAGCAGCCCGGTTCACTGGGGGAGCACTGAAGCTTTCTTT

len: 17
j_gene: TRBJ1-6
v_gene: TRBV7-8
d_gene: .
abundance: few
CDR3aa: CASSTGGRSSYNSPLHF
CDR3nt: TGTGCCAGCAGCACGGGGGGCAGGAGCTCCTATAATTCACCCCTCCACTTT

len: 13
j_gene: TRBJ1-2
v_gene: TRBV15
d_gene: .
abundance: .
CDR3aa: CATSRDPAGGYTF
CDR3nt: TGTGCCACCAGCAGAGATCCGGCGGGTGGCTACACCTTC

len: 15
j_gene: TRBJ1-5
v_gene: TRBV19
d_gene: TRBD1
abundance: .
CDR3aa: CASTRGGQSNQPQHF
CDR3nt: TGTGCCAGTACCCGGGGGGGACAGAGCAATCAGCCCCAGCATTTT

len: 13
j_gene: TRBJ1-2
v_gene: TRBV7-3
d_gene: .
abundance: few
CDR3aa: CASSLIQGIGYTF
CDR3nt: TGTGCCAGCAGCTTAATACAGGGAATCGGCTACACCTTC

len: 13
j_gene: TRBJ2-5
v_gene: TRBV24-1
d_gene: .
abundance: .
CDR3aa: CATSDPGVATQYF
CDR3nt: TGTGCCACCAGTGATCCAGGGGTGGCGACCCAGTACTTC

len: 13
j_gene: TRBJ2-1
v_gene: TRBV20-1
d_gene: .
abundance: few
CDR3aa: CSAKTGPYNEQFF
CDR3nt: TGCAGTGCTAAGACTGGCCCGTACAATGAGCAGTTCTTC

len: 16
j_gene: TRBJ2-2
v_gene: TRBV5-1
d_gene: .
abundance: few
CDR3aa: CASSISEARGTGELFF
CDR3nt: TGCGCCAGCAGCATCAGCGAGGCCCGGGGCACCGGGGAGCTGTTTTTT

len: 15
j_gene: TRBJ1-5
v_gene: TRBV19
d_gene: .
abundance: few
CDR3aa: CASSISGNGNQPQHF
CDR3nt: TGTGCCAGTAGTATATCAGGGAATGGCAATCAGCCCCAGCATTTT

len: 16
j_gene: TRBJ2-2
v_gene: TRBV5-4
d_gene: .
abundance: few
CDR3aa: CASSLQTGPAGGELFF
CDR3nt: TGTGCCAGCAGCTTGCAAACAGGTCCAGCGGGCGGGGAGCTGTTTTTT

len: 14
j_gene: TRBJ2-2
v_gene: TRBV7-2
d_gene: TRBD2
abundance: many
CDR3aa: CASQRGGAAGELFF
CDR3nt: TGTGCCAGCCAACGCGGGGGGGCCGCCGGGGAGCTGTTTTTT

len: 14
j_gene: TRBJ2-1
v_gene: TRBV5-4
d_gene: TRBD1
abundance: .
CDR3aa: CASSLVTGSGEQFF
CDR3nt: TGTGCCAGCAGCTTAGTGACAGGGTCGGGTGAGCAGTTCTTC

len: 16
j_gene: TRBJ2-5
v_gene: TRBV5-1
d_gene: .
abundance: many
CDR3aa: CASSPEAGHVGETQYF
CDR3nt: TGCGCCAGCAGCCCGGAAGCGGGCCATGTGGGGGAGACCCAGTACTTC

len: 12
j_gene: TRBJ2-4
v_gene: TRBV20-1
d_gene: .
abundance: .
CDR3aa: CSARPQGNIQYF
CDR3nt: TGCAGTGCTAGACCCCAGGGAAACATTCAGTACTTC

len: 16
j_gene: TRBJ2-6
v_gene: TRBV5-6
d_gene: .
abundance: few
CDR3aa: CASSFTQGSGANVLTF
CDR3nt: TGTGCCAGCAGCTTCACGCAGGGGTCGGGGGCCAACGTCCTGACTTTC

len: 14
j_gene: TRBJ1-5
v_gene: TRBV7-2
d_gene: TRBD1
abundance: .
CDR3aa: CASSRNRGEQPQHF
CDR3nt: TGTGCCAGCAGCCGAAACAGGGGGGAACAGCCCCAGCATTTT

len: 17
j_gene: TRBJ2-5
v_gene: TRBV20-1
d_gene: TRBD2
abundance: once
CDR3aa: CSARAHWASGVQETQYF
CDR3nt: TGCAGTGCTAGAGCCCATTGGGCTAGCGGGGTCCAAGAGACCCAGTACTTC

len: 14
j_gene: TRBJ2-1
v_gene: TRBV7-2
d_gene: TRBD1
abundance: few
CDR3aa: CASSLRQGAGEQFF
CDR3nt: TGTGCCAGCAGCCTCCGACAGGGGGCTGGTGAGCAGTTCTTC

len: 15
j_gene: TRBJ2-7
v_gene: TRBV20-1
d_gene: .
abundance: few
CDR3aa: CSADQLGQSSYEQYF
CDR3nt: TGCAGTGCTGACCAACTCGGACAGAGTTCCTACGAGCAGTACTTC

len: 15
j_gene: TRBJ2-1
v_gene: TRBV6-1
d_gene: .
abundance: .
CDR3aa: CASIAGERPYNEQFF
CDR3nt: TGTGCCAGCATCGCCGGGGAGCGGCCCTACAATGAGCAGTTCTTC

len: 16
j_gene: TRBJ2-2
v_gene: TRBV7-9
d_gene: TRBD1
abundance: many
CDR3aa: CASSNSGTGMAGELFF
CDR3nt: TGTGCCAGCAGCAACTCCGGGACAGGGATGGCCGGGGAGCTGTTTTTT

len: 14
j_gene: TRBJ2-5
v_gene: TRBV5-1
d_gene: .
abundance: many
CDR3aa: CASSGGGRGETQYF
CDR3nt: TGCGCCAGCAGCGGCGGAGGGCGAGGAGAGACCCAGTACTTC

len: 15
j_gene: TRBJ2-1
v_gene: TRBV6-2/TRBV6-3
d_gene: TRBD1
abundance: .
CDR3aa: CASSDRARAWLEQFF
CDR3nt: TGTGCCAGCAGCGACAGGGCGAGGGCCTGGTTGGAGCAGTTCTTC

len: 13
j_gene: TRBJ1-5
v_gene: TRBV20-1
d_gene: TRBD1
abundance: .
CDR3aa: CSANTGAGQPQHF
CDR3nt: TGCAGTGCTAACACAGGGGCCGGTCAGCCCCAGCATTTT

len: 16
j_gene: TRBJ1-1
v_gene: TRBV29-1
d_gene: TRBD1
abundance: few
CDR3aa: CSVEGHRGSPVTEAFF
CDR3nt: TGCAGCGTTGAAGGTCACAGGGGGTCACCGGTCACTGAAGCTTTCTTT

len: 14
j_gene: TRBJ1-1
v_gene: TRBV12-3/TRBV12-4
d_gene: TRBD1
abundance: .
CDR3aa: CASSLADREGKAFF
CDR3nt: TGTGCCAGCAGTTTAGCGGACAGGGAGGGGAAGGCTTTCTTT

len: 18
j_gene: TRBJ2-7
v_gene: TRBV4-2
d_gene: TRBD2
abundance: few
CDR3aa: CASSQDHVSSGGHYEQYF
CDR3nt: TGTGCCAGCAGCCAAGATCACGTCTCTAGCGGAGGACACTACGAGCAGTACTTC

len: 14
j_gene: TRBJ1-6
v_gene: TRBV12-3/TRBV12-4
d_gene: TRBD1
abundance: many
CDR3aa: CASKLGTGGTTLHF
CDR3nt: TGTGCCAGCAAATTGGGGACAGGGGGTACCACCCTCCACTTT

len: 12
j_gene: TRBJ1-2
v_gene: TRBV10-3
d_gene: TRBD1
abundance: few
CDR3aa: CAIWTGGEGYTF
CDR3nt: TGTGCCATCTGGACAGGGGGAGAAGGCTACACCTTC

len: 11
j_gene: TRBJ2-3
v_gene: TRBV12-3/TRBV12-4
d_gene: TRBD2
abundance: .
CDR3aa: CASSTSGAEYF
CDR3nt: TGTGCCAGCAGTACCAGCGGGGCTGAATATTTT

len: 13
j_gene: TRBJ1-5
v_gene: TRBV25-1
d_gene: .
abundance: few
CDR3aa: CASSEAGVKPQHF
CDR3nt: TGTGCCAGCAGTGAGGCAGGGGTTAAGCCCCAGCATTTT

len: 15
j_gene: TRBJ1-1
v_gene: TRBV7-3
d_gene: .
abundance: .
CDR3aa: CASSTQPSPGTEAFF
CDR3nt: TGTGCCAGCAGCACCCAGCCCTCCCCAGGGACTGAAGCTTTCTTT

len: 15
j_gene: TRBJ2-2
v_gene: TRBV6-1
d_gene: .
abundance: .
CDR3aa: CASSHGVRHTGELFF
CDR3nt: TGTGCCAGCAGCCACGGGGTCAGGCACACCGGGGAGCTGTTTTTT

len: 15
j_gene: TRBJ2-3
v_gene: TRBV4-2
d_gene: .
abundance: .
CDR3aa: CASSQEGQYTDTQYF
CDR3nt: TGTGCCAGCAGCCAAGAAGGACAGTACACAGATACGCAGTATTTT

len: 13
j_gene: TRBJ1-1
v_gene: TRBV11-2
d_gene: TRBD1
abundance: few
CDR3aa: CASSLVSDREAFF
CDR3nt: TGTGCCAGCAGCTTAGTTTCGGACAGGGAGGCTTTCTTT

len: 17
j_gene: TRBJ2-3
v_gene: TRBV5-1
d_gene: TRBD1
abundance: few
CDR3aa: CASSLTPTGASTDTQYF
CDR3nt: TGCGCCAGCAGCCTTACCCCTACAGGGGCCAGCACAGATACGCAGTATTTT

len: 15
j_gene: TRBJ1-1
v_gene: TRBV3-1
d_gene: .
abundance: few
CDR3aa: CASSAGDRRNTEAFF
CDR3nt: TGTGCCAGCAGCGCAGGGGACCGACGGAACACTGAAGCTTTCTTT